This is a list of T cell receptor beta chains from one sample in a study of blood T cell repertoires in COVID-19. Assay used: immunoSEQ multiplex PCR; TCRdb lists only in-frame clones, some missing. The data hold about 97,000 clones, with 70% to 90% observed a single time. Sequenced material: peripheral blood. Source of these receptors: a human donor in a cohort sampled during active COVID-19. The CDR3 runs from the conserved cysteine through the conserved F or W.

>TRBV7-9|TRBJ1-2
CASSLGGSVPPGGYTF
>TRBV9|TRBJ2-7
CASSAGGYEQYF
>TRBV24-1|TRBJ2-5
CATSEGGTDQETQYF
>TRBV5-1|TRBJ1-1
CASSWDRGSTDTEAFF
>TRBV7-2|TRBJ1-2
CASSPRNALGGYTF
>TRBV5-1|TRBJ2-1
CASGTSGMSEQFF
>TRBV11-3|TRBJ2-2
CASSSWLANTGELFF
>TRBV6-2/TRBV6-3|TRBJ2-2
CASTPPGTSGSFTGELFF
>TRBV19|TRBJ1-5
CASSIQAGQPQHF
>TRBV6-5|TRBJ2-3
CASMTTSGTDTQYF
>TRBV28|TRBJ2-6
CASSHDSSGANVLTF
>TRBV28|TRBJ2-7
CATIPQAVSYEQYF
>TRBV5-4|TRBJ2-3
CASSFRTSVDTQYF
>TRBV6-2/TRBV6-3|TRBJ1-4
CASSFNRDTGGEKLFF
>TRBV14|TRBJ1-2
CASSPLGVVRVGYTF
>TRBV28|TRBJ1-2
CASRAWDSYYGYTF
>TRBV7-8|TRBJ2-5
CASSPRQGAGETQYF
>TRBV28|TRBJ2-7
CASSPSGANYEQYF
>TRBV5-5|TRBJ1-5
CASSSNRDQPQHF
>TRBV28|TRBJ2-7
CASSPGGFAGASGYEQYF